This record concerns one T cell receptor (beta chain) sequence. Its target antigen remains unknown. Per-base quality was not reported, and no clone a single base away is much larger than it. The sample belongs to a study of blood T cell repertoires in COVID-19 (dated by TCRdb to 2020 to 2022). A note on the overall study: Samples from collaborators originated in the United States, Italy and Spain and spanned both the acute and convalescent phases of COVID-19. The material from the prospective study consisted of cDNA or gDNA derived from T cells, B-cell-depleted T cells, or PBMCs. Subjects who had been exposed to COVID-19, were actively infected with it, or had recovered from it provided the deeply sampled blood TCRbeta repertoires that made up the dataset. The repertoires were released in a freely available public database meant as a resource for research on the immune response to SARS-CoV-2. Samples came from the ongoing ImmuneRACE study (first 160 participants) plus 1,254 subjects from 6 global collaborators. Nearly every sample came with metadata listing a de-identified subject ID, COVID-19 status, age in years and sex. Where HLA class I and class II types were available, the types were taken from metadata supplied by the sample provider, not from assay-based typing.

TCRbeta CDR3 regions were amplified from genomic DNA by means of the immunoSEQ Assay, a bias-controlled multiplex PCR. In the authors' own workflow: The number of nucleated cells in each sample was estimated by amplification of reference gene primers within the assay. Sequence reads were collapsed and filtered to measure the absolute abundance of every unique TCRbeta CDR3 rearrangement. For each sample, productive Simpson clonality was calculated as the square root of Simpson's diversity index over productive rearrangements. Entries here come from immuneACCESS through TCRdb and include only in-frame sequences with V and J called. Some clones fail to appear in such tables; in the studies checked, an unresolved V gene covers under half of the shortfall, and the cause of the remainder is unknown. The V and J calls and clone size come from that table; D and trimming were worked out from the DNA. In this sample the table shows 160,000 or so clones, about 80% of which occur a single time. 8.4% of the sample is taken by the ten largest.

Overall results and qualifications from the work: How much clinical and demographic metadata was included differed by source and by participant, and the metadata was provided uncurated.

Whole blood was collected in K2EDTA tubes by collaborating institutions according to the institutions' own protocols. For TCRbeta analysis, collaborator samples were shipped as frozen whole blood, as isolated PBMCs, or as DNA extracted from either sample type. The CDR3 runs 20 amino acids, cysteine and phenylalanine included. CDR3 DNA only is kept here, 60 bases in frame from base 1. The junction shows trimming of 1 base on V and 0 bases on J, and the gene matches do not reach 15 bases of it. According to the germline V gene (reference sequence), CDR1 reads LGHDT and CDR2 reads YNNKEL. The specimen was peripheral blood. The TCR was taken from a woman in her seventies with acute or convalescent COVID-19. The rearrangement combines TRBV3-1 (or the pseudogene TRBV3-2) with TRBJ1-1, and 9 junctional nucleotides match TRBD1. Here the CDR3 is given as CASSQGEFSRQGGLNTEAFF. The sequenced DNA: TGTGCCAGCAGCCAAGGAGAATTTAGTCGACAGGGGGGATTGAACACTGAAGCTTTCTTT.